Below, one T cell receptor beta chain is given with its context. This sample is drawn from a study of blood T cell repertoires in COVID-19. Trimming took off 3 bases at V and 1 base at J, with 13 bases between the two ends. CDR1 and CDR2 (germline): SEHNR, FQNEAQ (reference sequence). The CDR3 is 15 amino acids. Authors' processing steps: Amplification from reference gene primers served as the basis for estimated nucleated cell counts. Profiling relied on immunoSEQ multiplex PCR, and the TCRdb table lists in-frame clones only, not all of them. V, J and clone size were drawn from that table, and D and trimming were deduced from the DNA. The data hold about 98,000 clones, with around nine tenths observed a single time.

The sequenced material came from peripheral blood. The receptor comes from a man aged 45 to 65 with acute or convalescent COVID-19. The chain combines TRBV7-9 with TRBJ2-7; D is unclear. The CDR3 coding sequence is TGTGCCAGCAGCTTCCCAGGCAAAGGATCCTACGAGCAGTACTTC. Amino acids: CASSFPGKGSYEQYF.